The T cell receptor beta chain under discussion was sequenced for a study of T-cell memory formation after mild COVID-19. Study-wide results and caveats: Clones that contracted clustered mainly in CM and EM if CD4+ and in EMRA if CD8+.

In the case of this clonotype: Its antigen is still unknown.

The germline CDR1 and CDR2 sequences are GTSNPN and SVGIG (reference sequence). The CDR3 runs to 13 residues. V was cut by 1 base and J by 3 bases, with 7 bases left in between. Constant-segment primers and 5'RACE yielded cDNA libraries for TCR alpha and TCR beta, each carrying sample barcodes and UMIs. MiXCR, run by TCRdb on the 5' RACE reads, gives a single entry per CDR3 protein. The sample includes hundreds of thousands of distinct CDR3 sequences, approximately 15% seen only once; the top ten take approximately 8.1%. The receptor comes from an adult woman who had mild COVID-19 (a few samples of this study predate the infection). Cell type and time point are not known. Sequenced input: PBMCs or a T cell subset sorted from them (not recorded which). The gene calls are TRBV30 and TRBJ1-5; D unresolved. CDR3 sequence reads: CAWSAGTNQPQHF. The CDR3 DNA reads TGTGCCTGGAGTGCTGGAACCAATCAGCCCCAGCATTTT.